Listed here are 4 T cell receptor beta chains from one sample, sequenced in a study of Graves' ophthalmopathy and Graves' hyperthyroidism. Amplification targeted the TCR beta CDR3 regions, with RNA transcripts as the source material. First-round RT-PCR employed HTBI primers, with a second-round multiplex PCR after it. TCRdb analysed the multiplex PCR reads with MiXCR anew, one entry per CDR3 protein. The top ten hold approximately 6.9% of the sample, which has 500,000 to 700,000 distinct CDR3 sequences, about 24% seen once. Sequences were obtained from peripheral blood. The receptor set was obtained from a woman aged 18-29 years with stable Graves' hyperthyroidism. Some clones in this sample may be carry-over from other donors' samples.

This clonotype was seen repeatedly, ten times or more. This chain joins TRBV6-1 and TRBJ1-5; D is undetermined. From germline, CDR1 is MNHNS and CDR2 SASEGT. The CDR3 spans 16 residues. V shed 4 bases and J shed 1 base, with 14 bases lying between them. This CDR3 reads CASSGMWAMSNQPQHF. CDR3 DNA: TGTGCCAGCAGTGGAATGTGGGCGATGAGCAATCAGCCCCAGCATTTT.

Many counts were recorded for this clonotype. The chain is built from TRBV20-1 and TRBJ1-1; D is perhaps TRBD1 (6 bases). The V end lost 6 bases, the J end lost 1 base, and 12 bases lay between the germline ends. The CDR3 is made up of 13 amino acids. Germline values: CDR1 DFQATT, CDR2 SNEGSKA (reference sequence). As DNA, the CDR3 is TGCAGTGCGCCCGGACAGAGGAACACTGAAGCTTTCTTT. Protein: CSAPGQRNTEAFF.

This clonotype was seen a few times. The chain is built from TRBV5-6 and TRBJ2-7, with 9 positions matching TRBD1. From germline, CDR1 is SGHDT and CDR2 YYEEEE. The J segment lost 3 bases and the V segment lost 3 bases, leaving 4 bases of the junction unmatched. This CDR3 region has 14 residues. The CDR3 DNA reads as TGTGCCAGCAGCTCCCGACAGGGGGGCTACGAGCAGTACTTC. The encoded protein is CASSSRQGGYEQYF. Supplemented by reference TRBV5-6 and TRBJ2-7, the full variable domain reads DAGVTQSPTHLIKTRGQQVTLRCSPKSGHDTVSWYQQALGQGPQFIFQYYEEEERQRGNFPDRFSGHQFPNYSSELNVNALLLGDSALYLCASSSRQGGYEQYFGPGTRLTVT.

The V call is TRBV5-1, the J call TRBJ2-7, with TRBD1 as a possible D gene (6 bases). There are 14 residues in the CDR3. Trimming left V 4 bases short and J 3 bases short, with 14 bases between. Germline CDR1 and CDR2: SGHRS and YFSETQ. Written as DNA, the CDR3 is TGCGCCAGCAGCAATCTGACGGGACACTACGAGCAGTACTTC. Translating gives CASSNLTGHYEQYF. Complete variable domain (other parts from reference TRBV5-1 and TRBJ2-7): KAGVTQTPRYLIKTRGQQVTLSCSPISGHRSVSWYQQTPGQGLQFLFEYFSETQRNKGNFPGRFSGRQFSNSRSEMNVSTLELGDSALYLCASSNLTGHYEQYFGPGTRLTVT.